Shown below are 31 T cell receptor beta chains from a single sample sequenced in a study of blood T cell repertoires in COVID-19. Produced via immunoSEQ multiplex PCR; TCRdb's table is partial and in-frame only. The table records around 92,000 clones, 83% of them present only once. Sequenced sample: peripheral blood. The receptor source for this set is a woman of 80 years or more with acute or convalescent COVID-19.

V usage is TRBV11-2 and J usage is TRBJ2-7, with D hard to call. The CDR3 is made up of 12 amino acids. Germline CDR1 SGHAT, CDR2 FQNNGV. V lost 1 base to trimming and J lost 3 bases, with 4 bases between them. The chain's CDR3 is CASSLARYEQYF. Here the CDR3 DNA reads TGTGCCAGCAGCTTAGCCCGCTACGAGCAGTACTTC.

The rearrangement joins TRBV3-1 (or the pseudogene TRBV3-2) to TRBJ2-2; a weak D match, TRBD1 (6 bases). V lost 4 bases, J lost 1 base, and 10 bases lay in between. The CDR3 length is 15 residues. CDR1 is LGHDT and CDR2 is YNNKEL in the germline V gene (reference sequence). CDR3 protein: CASSPRDKNTGELFF. CDR3 nucleotides: TGTGCCAGCAGCCCCCGGGACAAGAACACCGGGGAGCTGTTTTTT.

V usage is TRBV5-1 and J usage is TRBJ2-7; TRBD1 agrees at 9 bases. The CDR3 length is 14 residues. CDR1 and CDR2 from the germline V gene are SGHRS and YFSETQ. Trimming took 4 bases from V and 3 from J; bases not matched to a gene: 5. The CDR3 DNA reads TGCGCCAGCAGCCGAGGACAGGGGAGCTACGAGCAGTACTTC. Its translation is CASSRGQGSYEQYF.

The CDR3 DNA reads TGTGCCAGCAGTTACTCAACCGGGACTGCAAATGAGCAGTTCTTC. Translation: CASSYSTGTANEQFF. V is TRBV6-5 and J is TRBJ2-1; D is possibly TRBD2 (6 bases). V lost 0 bases to trimming and J lost 7 bases, with 13 bases between them. The CDR3 consists of 15 residues. The germline V gene has CDR1 MNHEY and CDR2 SVGAGI.

V and J are TRBV5-4 and TRBJ2-5; 7 bases map to TRBD2. Looked up from germline, CDR1 is SGHNT and CDR2 is YYREEE (reference sequence). V trimming: 0 bases; J trimming: 0 bases; junction bases outside the gene matches: 14. There are 19 residues in the CDR3. CDR3 in DNA: TGTGCCAGCAGCTTGGGAGGTAGCGGGCCGCAACCGTACCAAGAGACCCAGTACTTC. This translates into CASSLGGSGPQPYQETQYF.

V is TRBV10-3 and J is TRBJ2-7; tentatively, D is TRBD2 (5 bases). The germline V gene has CDR1 ENHRY and CDR2 SYGVKD. CDR3 length: 13 residues. V dropped 8 bases and J dropped 1 base, with 12 bases sitting between them. The CDR3 nucleotides read TGTGCCATCGGACTTTTGGGTTCCTACGAGCAGTACTTC. This translates into CAIGLLGSYEQYF.

This chain uses TRBV2 with TRBJ1-5; D perhaps matches TRBD1 (6 bases). Germline CDR1 is SNHLY and CDR2 is FYNNEI. V was shortened by 8 bases and J by 4 bases, with 15 bases between the two germline ends. The CDR3 has 14 amino acids. The CDR3 DNA is TGTGCCAGCCAAGACAGGAATCGTAATCAGCCCCAGCATTTT. Translated: CASQDRNRNQPQHF.

The CDR3 bases are TGCGCCAGCAGCTTGTACCCGGAGGCGGAGACCCAGTACTTC. Translation: CASSLYPEAETQYF. This chain links TRBV5-1 with TRBJ2-5; D may be TRBD2 (5 bases). Trimming shortened V by 1 base and J by 5 bases, and 12 bases separated the two germline ends. Germline CDR1 SGHRS, CDR2 YFSETQ. There are 14 residues in the CDR3.

This clone appeared once. The V gene is TRBV7-2, the J gene TRBJ2-5; 11 bases are a match to TRBD2. Germline assignment: CDR1 SGHTA and CDR2 FQGNSA. CDR3 length equals 14 residues. V shed 7 bases and J 4 bases; nucleotides not matched to a gene: 5. The CDR3: CASTPLAGVETQYF. The CDR3 DNA sequence: TGTGCCAGCACCCCACTAGCGGGAGTAGAGACCCAGTACTTC.

The chain employs TRBV18 and TRBJ2-1; tentatively, D is TRBD1 (6 bases). Germline lookup yields CDR1 KGHSH and CDR2 LQKENI. The CDR3 is 16 residues long. V lost 2 bases to trimming and J lost 0 bases, with 11 bases between them. CDR3 sequence: CASSPSRDISYNEQFF. The DNA for the CDR3 is TGTGCCAGCTCACCAAGCCGGGACATCTCCTACAATGAGCAGTTCTTC.

This chain joins TRBV12-5 and TRBJ1-6; D perhaps matches TRBD1 (6 bases). Germline CDR1 reads LGHNT; CDR2 reads FRNRAP. The CDR3 length is 14 residues. V lost 4 bases and J 10 bases, leaving 14 bases between the germline ends. DNA for the CDR3: TGTGCTAGTGGTTCCCCAGGGGTACGCTCACCCCTCCACTTT. Translation gives CASGSPGVRSPLHF.

V usage is TRBV27 and J usage is TRBJ1-2; TRBD1 agrees at 12 bases. V was pared by 2 bases and J by 3 bases, with 7 bases of the junction left unmatched. There are 17 residues in the CDR3. Germline-derived CDR1 and CDR2 are MNHEY and SMNVEV (reference sequence). CDR3 in DNA: TGTGCCAGCAGTTTAGCGGGGACAGGGGGCTCGGACTATGGCTACACCTTC. Amino acids: CASSLAGTGGSDYGYTF.

This clone was counted many times. J is TRBJ2-7 and V is TRBV7-9, with 10 bases matching TRBD1. Germline trimming cut 1 base from V and 5 bases from J; bases unmatched to any gene: 5. Germline V gene data show CDR1 as SEHNR and CDR2 as FQNEAQ (reference sequence). This CDR3 is 15 amino acids long. CDR3 in amino acids: CASSLGGDRGDEQYF. The DNA of the CDR3 is TGTGCCAGCAGCTTAGGAGGGGACAGGGGCGACGAGCAGTACTTC.

The chain employs TRBV2 and TRBJ1-3, with a weak D call TRBD1 (5 bases). Trimming took off 5 bases at V and 0 bases at J, with 11 bases between the two ends. In germline, CDR1 is SNHLY, CDR2 FYNNEI. The CDR3 has 15 residues. CDR3 DNA: TGTGCCAGCAGTACGACAGTAGTCTCTGGAAACACCATATATTTT. Amino acid sequence: CASSTTVVSGNTIYF.

The sample holds a few counts of this clone. The V call is TRBV4-2, the J call TRBJ2-7; TRBD2 matches 9 bases. This CDR3 is 14 amino acids long. J was trimmed by 7 bases and V by 3 bases; bases with no gene match: 7. Per germline, CDR1 LGHNA and CDR2 YNFKEQ. The CDR3 region has the DNA TGTGCCAGCAGCCAGGTAGCGGGAGAAGGGGAGCAGTACTTC. This gives the protein CASSQVAGEGEQYF.

The table lists this clone with a few counts. The chain joins TRBV19 to TRBJ1-2; 8 bases line up with TRBD1. After removal of 3 bases from V and 3 bases from J, the junction contained 0 bases not matched to a gene. CDR1 LNHDA and CDR2 SQIVND come from the germline V gene (reference sequence). The CDR3 loop spans 13 amino acids. CDR3 region: CASSMTGDYGYTF. The DNA of the CDR3 is TGTGCCAGTAGTATGACAGGGGACTATGGCTACACCTTC.

The chain employs TRBV9 and TRBJ2-7, with D possibly TRBD1 on 6 matching bases. Trimming shortened V by 4 bases and J by 6 bases, and 11 bases separated the two germline ends. Per germline, CDR1 SGDLS and CDR2 YYNGEE. The CDR3 length is 12 residues. CDR3 coding DNA: TGTGCCAGCAGCTTGGACAGTCTCGAGCAGTACTTC. Encoded protein: CASSLDSLEQYF.

The V and J genes are TRBV19 and TRBJ2-5, with 7 bases that match TRBD2. The CDR3 consists of 15 residues. J gave up 2 bases and V 4 bases, and 7 bases lay outside the gene matches. Germline CDR1 and CDR2: LNHDA and SQIVND (reference sequence). The CDR3 nucleotides are TGTGCCAGTAGTAACCCCCCAGCGGGGCAAGAGACCCAGTACTTC. This codes for CASSNPPAGQETQYF.

V gene TRBV24-1 combines with J gene TRBJ2-1; 9 nucleotides align to TRBD2. CDR1 and CDR2 from the germline V gene are KGHDR and SFDVKD. J lost 4 bases, V lost 6 bases, and 9 bases had no gene match. The CDR3 has 16 residues. CDR3 amino acids: CATSRVGREGYNEQFF. CDR3 coding DNA: TGTGCCACCAGTCGGGTTGGGCGGGAGGGTTACAATGAGCAGTTCTTC.

The genes are TRBV5-1 and TRBJ2-1; D is perhaps TRBD1 (5 bases). Trimming took off 5 bases at V and 0 bases at J, with 12 bases between the two ends. Germline V lookup: CDR1 SGHRS, CDR2 YFSETQ. The CDR3 loop spans 15 amino acids. The CDR3: CASSDQGSSYNEQFF. The CDR3 DNA reads TGCGCCAGCAGTGACCAGGGCAGCTCCTACAATGAGCAGTTCTTC.

The chain combines TRBV6-2 or TRBV6-3 with TRBJ2-6; D call uncertain. Germline assignment: CDR1 MNHEY and CDR2 SVGEGT. The CDR3 is 17 residues long. V lost 6 bases to trimming and J lost 0 bases, with 15 bases between them. CDR3 DNA sequence: TGTGCCAGCAGCATCGGGTACTTCGACTCTGGGGCCAACGTCCTGACTTTC. It codes for CASSIGYFDSGANVLTF.

This rearrangement joins TRBV24-1 to TRBJ2-3; D gene uncertain. CDR1 is KGHDR, CDR2 SFDVKD, per germline. V lost 6 bases and J 2 bases, leaving 8 bases between the germline ends. The CDR3 has 13 residues. The CDR3 DNA reads TGTGCCACCAGTTTGGCCCACACAGATACGCAGTATTTT. Encoded protein: CATSLAHTDTQYF.

CDR3 nucleotide sequence: TGTGCCAGCAGCAAAGGAGGTTGGACAGTTCATTCGTTAAGCACAGATACGCAGTATTTT. This sequence encodes CASSKGGWTVHSLSTDTQYF. This chain connects TRBV21-1 to TRBJ2-3; TRBD1 is the table's D call and was not checked against the DNA. TRBV21-1 is tagged as a pseudogene. The CDR3 runs 20 residues.

This chain links TRBV3-1 (or the pseudogene TRBV3-2) with TRBJ2-1, with D possibly matching TRBD2 (5 bases). V was cut by 1 base and J by 5 bases, with 6 bases left in between. The germline V gene encodes CDR1 LGHDT and CDR2 YNNKEL (reference sequence). The CDR3 runs to 13 residues. CDR3 sequence reads: CASSQAADNEQFF. For the CDR3, the DNA is TGTGCCAGCAGCCAAGCAGCGGACAATGAGCAGTTCTTC.

The rearrangement joins TRBV5-4 to TRBJ2-3; possibly TRBD1 for D (6 bases). V lost 3 bases and J 2 bases, leaving 16 bases between the germline ends. Germline V gene lookup returns CDR1 SGHNT and CDR2 YYREEE (reference sequence). This CDR3 has 16 residues. The CDR3 protein is CASSSPSGGNTDTQYF. Here the CDR3 DNA reads TGTGCCAGCAGCTCACCCTCTGGGGGCAACACAGATACGCAGTATTTT.

The chain is built from TRBV29-1 and TRBJ2-7; 11 nucleotides line up with TRBD1. V was pared by 6 bases and J by 3 bases, with 7 bases of the junction left unmatched. The CDR3 has 14 amino acids. CDR1 and CDR2 (germline): SQVTM, ANQGSEA. DNA for the CDR3: TGCAGCGTCTCCGCCGGGACAGGGGGCTACGAGCAGTACTTC. Protein sequence: CSVSAGTGGYEQYF.

The table lists this clone with a count of one. The chain recombines TRBV11-1 with TRBJ2-7, with 9 bases identical to TRBD1. With 5 bases clipped from V and 7 bases from J, the junction kept 6 bases outside the gene matches. Germline CDR1 and CDR2: SGHAT and FQDESV (reference sequence). The CDR3 spans 13 residues. CDR3 loop: CASSTDRGREQYF. CDR3 DNA sequence: TGTGCCAGCAGCACGGACAGGGGTCGTGAGCAGTACTTC.

V gene TRBV29-1 combines with J gene TRBJ1-2, with D unclear. The CDR3 extends over 16 amino acids. The V and J ends lost 7 bases and 0 bases respectively, with 21 bases between them. Per the germline V gene, CDR1 is SQVTM and CDR2 is ANQGSEA. For the CDR3, the DNA is TGCAGCGCCTTTTCCGAAGGAGGCACAGCTAACTATGGCTACACCTTC. Amino acid sequence: CSAFSEGGTANYGYTF.

The chain combines TRBV4-1 with TRBJ2-2, with D perhaps matching TRBD1 (5 bases). Trimming took 5 bases from V and 7 from J, leaving 11 bases between them. This CDR3 comprises 13 residues. Germline lookup yields CDR1 MGHRA and CDR2 YSYEKL. CDR3 nucleotide sequence: TGCGCCAGCAGCGAAGTCAGGGACGGGGAGCTGTTTTTT. Its translation: CASSEVRDGELFF.

To note about this clone: This could be a read error, since a much larger clone is one nucleotide away. The identical CDR3 is also encoded by other nucleotide sequences in the sample. V usage is TRBV12-3 or TRBV12-4 and J usage is TRBJ2-5, with a tentative D call TRBD2 (6 bases). The V and J ends lost 3 bases and 5 bases respectively, with 7 bases between them. This CDR3 contains 12 residues. CDR3 region: CASSFGGETQYF. In DNA form, the CDR3 reads TGTGCCAGCAGTTTCGGAGGGGAGACCCAGTACTTC.

The V and J genes are TRBV3-1 (or the pseudogene TRBV3-2) and TRBJ1-5; D is unclear. Germline lookup yields CDR1 LGHDT and CDR2 YNNKEL (reference sequence). The CDR3 loop spans 13 amino acids. Deletions cut 0 bases from V and 7 bases from J, with 7 bases between. The CDR3 region is CASSQDLAQPQHF. In DNA, the CDR3 is TGTGCCAGCAGCCAAGATTTAGCCCAGCCCCAGCATTTT.